Sequencing of this TCR beta chain was carried out in a study of T cell changes during pregnancy in multiple sclerosis. TCRdb's table, derived via immunoSEQ multiplex PCR, lists solely in-frame clones and lacks some. Of tens of thousands of clones detected, nearly 90% appear once; the ten largest clones hold about 0.51%. The CDR3 runs 15 residues. Trimming took off 5 bases at V and 0 bases at J, with 13 bases between the two ends. Germline V gene lookup returns CDR1 LNHDA and CDR2 SQIVND (reference sequence). This chain uses TRBV19 with TRBJ1-2, with no clear D. This TCR derives from a female donor with multiple sclerosis, enrolled in a pregnancy study. The sample here was CD4+ T cells from peripheral blood mononuclear cells, taken in the second trimester of pregnancy. The CDR3 DNA sequence: TGTGCCAGTAGTCCCTTGGCGGGGACTAACTATGGCTACACCTTC. It yields the protein CASSPLAGTNYGYTF.